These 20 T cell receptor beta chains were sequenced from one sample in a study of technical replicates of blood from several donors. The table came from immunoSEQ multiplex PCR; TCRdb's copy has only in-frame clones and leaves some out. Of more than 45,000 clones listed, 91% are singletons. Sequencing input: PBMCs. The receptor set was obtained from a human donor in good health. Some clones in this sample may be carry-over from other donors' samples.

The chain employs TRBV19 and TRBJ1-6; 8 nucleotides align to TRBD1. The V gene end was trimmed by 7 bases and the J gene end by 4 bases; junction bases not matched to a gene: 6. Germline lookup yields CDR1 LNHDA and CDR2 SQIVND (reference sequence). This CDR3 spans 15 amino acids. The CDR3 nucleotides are TGTGCCAGTACCCTGGACAGGGATTATAATTCACCCCTCCACTTT. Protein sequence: CASTLDRDYNSPLHF.

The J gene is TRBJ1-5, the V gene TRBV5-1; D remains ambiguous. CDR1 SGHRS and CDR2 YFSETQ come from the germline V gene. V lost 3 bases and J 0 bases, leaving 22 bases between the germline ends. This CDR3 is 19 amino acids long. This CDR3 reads CASSSAGVNDGNSNQPQHF. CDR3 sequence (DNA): TGCGCCAGCAGCTCAGCGGGAGTTAACGACGGGAATAGCAATCAGCCCCAGCATTTT.

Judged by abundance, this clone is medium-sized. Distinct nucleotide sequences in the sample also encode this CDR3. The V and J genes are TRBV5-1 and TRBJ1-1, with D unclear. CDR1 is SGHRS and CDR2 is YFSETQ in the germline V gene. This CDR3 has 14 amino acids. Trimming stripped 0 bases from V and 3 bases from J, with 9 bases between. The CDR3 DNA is TGCGCCAGCAGCTTGGCCGGCGGGTACACTGAAGCTTTCTTT. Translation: CASSLAGGYTEAFF.

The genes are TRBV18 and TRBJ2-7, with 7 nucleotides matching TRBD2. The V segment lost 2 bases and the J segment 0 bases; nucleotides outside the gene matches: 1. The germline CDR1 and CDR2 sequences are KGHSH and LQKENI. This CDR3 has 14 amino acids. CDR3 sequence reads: CASSPGEGSYEQYF. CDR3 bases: TGTGCCAGCTCACCAGGGGAGGGCTCCTACGAGCAGTACTTC.

The CDR3 region is CASSLGVPGSYEQYF. The CDR3 DNA sequence: TGTGCCAGCAGCTTAGGGGTTCCGGGGTCCTACGAGCAGTACTTC. This chain links TRBV7-2 with TRBJ2-7, with D possibly TRBD2 on 5 matching bases. The CDR3 covers 15 residues. CDR1 SGHTA and CDR2 FQGNSA come from the germline V gene. The V and J ends lost 1 base and 1 base respectively, with 11 bases between them. Supplemented by reference TRBV7-2 and TRBJ2-7, the full variable domain reads GAGVSQSPSNKVTEKGKDVELRCDPISGHTALYWYRQSLGQGLEFLIYFQGNSAPDKSGLPSDRFSAERTGGSVSTLTIQRTQQEDSAVYLCASSLGVPGSYEQYFGPGTRLTVT.

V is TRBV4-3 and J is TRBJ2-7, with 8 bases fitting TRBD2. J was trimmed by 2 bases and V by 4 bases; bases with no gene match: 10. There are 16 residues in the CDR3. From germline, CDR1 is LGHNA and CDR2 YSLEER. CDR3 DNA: TGCGCCAGCAGCCGTCTGCTGCGGGGGGTCACCTACGAGCAGTACTTC. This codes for CASSRLLRGVTYEQYF.

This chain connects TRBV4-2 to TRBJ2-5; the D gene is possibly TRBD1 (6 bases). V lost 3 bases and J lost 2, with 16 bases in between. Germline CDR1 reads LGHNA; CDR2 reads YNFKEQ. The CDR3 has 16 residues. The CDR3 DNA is TGTGCCAGCAGCCACGGAACCGGGACACATCAAGAGACCCAGTACTTC. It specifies CASSHGTGTHQETQYF.

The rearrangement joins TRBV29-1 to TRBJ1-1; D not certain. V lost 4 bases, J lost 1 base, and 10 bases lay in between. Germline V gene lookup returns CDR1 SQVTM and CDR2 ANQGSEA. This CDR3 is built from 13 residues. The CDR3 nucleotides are TGCAGCGTTGTGGTAGTAGCGAACACTGAAGCTTTCTTT. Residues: CSVVVVANTEAFF.

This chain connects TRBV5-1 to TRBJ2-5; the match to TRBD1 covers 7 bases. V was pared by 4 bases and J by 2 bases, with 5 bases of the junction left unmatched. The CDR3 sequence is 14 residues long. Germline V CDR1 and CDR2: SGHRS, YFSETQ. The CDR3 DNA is TGCGCCAGCAGCCGGGACAGCTATCAAGAGACCCAGTACTTC. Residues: CASSRDSYQETQYF. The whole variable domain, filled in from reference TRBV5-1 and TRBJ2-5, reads KAGVTQTPRYLIKTRGQQVTLSCSPISGHRSVSWYQQTPGQGLQFLFEYFSETQRNKGNFPGRFSGRQFSNSRSEMNVSTLELGDSALYLCASSRDSYQETQYFGPGTRLLVL.

The CDR3 DNA is TGTGCCAGCAGCTTAGAAGGGCCAGGGTCGAATGATAACTATGGCTACACCTTC. Protein: CASSLEGPGSNDNYGYTF. The rearrangement joins TRBV7-9 to TRBJ1-2; tentatively, D is TRBD1 (5 bases). Trimming took off 1 base at V and 1 base at J, with 19 bases between the two ends. In germline, CDR1 is SEHNR, CDR2 FQNEAQ (reference sequence). The CDR3 runs to 18 residues. The whole variable domain, filled in from reference TRBV7-9 and TRBJ1-2, reads DTGVSQNPRHKITKRGQNVTFRCDPISEHNRLYWYRQTLGQGPEFLTYFQNEAQLEKSRLLSDRFSAERPKGSFSTLEIQRTEQGDSAMYLCASSLEGPGSNDNYGYTFGSGTRLTVV.

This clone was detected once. CDR3 DNA sequence: TGTGCCAGCAGTACCGGACAAAACTATGGCTACACCTTC. Amino acid sequence: CASSTGQNYGYTF. V gene TRBV7-3 combines with J gene TRBJ1-2; TRBD1 might be the D (5 bases). The CDR3 covers 13 residues. Germline V gene sequence: CDR1 SGHTA, CDR2 FQGTGA. V dropped 6 bases and J dropped 2 bases, with 10 bases sitting between them.

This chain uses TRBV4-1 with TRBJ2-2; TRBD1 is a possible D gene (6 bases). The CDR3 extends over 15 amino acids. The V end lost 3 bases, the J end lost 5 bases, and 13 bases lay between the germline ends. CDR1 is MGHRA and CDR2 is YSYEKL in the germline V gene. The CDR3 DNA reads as TGCGCCAGCAGCCAGCCCCAGAGGGGGACCGGGGAGCTGTTTTTT. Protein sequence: CASSQPQRGTGELFF.

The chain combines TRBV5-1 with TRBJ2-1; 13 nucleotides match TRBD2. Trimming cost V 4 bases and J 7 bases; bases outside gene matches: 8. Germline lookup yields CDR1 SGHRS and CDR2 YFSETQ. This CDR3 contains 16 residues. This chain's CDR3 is CASSLLAGGLGNEQFF. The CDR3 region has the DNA TGCGCCAGCAGCCTACTAGCGGGGGGGCTGGGGAATGAGCAGTTCTTC.

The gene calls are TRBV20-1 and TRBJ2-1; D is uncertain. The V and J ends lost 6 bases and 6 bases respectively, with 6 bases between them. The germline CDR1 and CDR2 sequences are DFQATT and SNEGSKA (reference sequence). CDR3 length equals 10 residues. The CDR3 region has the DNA TGCAGTGCCCCGTCCAATGAGCAGTTCTTC. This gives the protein CSAPSNEQFF.

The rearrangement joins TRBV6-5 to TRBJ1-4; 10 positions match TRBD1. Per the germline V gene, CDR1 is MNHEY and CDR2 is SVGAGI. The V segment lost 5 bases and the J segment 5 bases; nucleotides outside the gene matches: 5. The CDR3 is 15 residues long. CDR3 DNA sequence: TGTGCCAGCAGTCGGGACAGGGGCGGGAATGAAAAACTGTTTTTT. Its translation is CASSRDRGGNEKLFF.

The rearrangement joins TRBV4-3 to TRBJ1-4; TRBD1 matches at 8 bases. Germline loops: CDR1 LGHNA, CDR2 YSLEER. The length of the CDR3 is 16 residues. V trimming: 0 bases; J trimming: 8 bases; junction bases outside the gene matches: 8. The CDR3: CASSQEDRAPREKLFF. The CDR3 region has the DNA TGCGCCAGCAGCCAAGAGGACAGGGCCCCACGGGAAAAACTGTTTTTT.

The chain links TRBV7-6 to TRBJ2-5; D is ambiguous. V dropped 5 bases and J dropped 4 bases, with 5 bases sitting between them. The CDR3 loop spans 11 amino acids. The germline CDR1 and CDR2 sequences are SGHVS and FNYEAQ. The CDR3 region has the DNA TGTGCCAGCAGCGAGTCAGAGACCCAGTACTTC. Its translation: CASSESETQYF.

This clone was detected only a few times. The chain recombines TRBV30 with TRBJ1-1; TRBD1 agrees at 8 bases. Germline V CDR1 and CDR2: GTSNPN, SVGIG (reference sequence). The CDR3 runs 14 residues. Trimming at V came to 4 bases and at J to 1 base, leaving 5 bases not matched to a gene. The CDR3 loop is CAWTGGLANTEAFF. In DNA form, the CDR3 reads TGTGCCTGGACAGGGGGCTTAGCGAACACTGAAGCTTTCTTT. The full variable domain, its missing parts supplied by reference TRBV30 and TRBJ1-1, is SQTIHQWPATLVQPVGSPLSLECTVEGTSNPNLYWYRQAAGRGLQLLFYSVGIGQISSEVPQNLSASRPQDRQFILSSKKLLLSDSGFYLCAWTGGLANTEAFFGQGTRLTVV.

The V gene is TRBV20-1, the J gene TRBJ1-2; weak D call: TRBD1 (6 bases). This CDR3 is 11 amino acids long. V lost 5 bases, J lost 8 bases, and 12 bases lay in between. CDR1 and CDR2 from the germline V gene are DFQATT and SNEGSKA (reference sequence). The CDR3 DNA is TGCAGTGCTCTCAGGGGTAACGGCTACACCTTC. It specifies CSALRGNGYTF.

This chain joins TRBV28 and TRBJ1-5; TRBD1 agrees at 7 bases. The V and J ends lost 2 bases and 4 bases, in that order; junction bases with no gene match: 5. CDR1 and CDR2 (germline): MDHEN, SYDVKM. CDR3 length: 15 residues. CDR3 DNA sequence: TGTGCCAGCAGTTTACCGACAGGGACAAATCAGCCCCAGCATTTT. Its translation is CASSLPTGTNQPQHF.